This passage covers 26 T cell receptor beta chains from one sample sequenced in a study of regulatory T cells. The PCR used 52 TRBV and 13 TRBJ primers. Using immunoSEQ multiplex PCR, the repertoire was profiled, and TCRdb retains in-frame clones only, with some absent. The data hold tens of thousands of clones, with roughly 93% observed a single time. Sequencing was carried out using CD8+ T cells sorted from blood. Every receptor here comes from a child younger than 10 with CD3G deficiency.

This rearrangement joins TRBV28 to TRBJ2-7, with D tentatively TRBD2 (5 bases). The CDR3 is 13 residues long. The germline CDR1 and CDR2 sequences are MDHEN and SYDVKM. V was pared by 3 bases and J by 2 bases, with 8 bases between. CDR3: CASSFSGTYEQYF. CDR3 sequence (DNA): TGTGCCAGCAGTTTTTCCGGGACCTACGAGCAGTACTTC.

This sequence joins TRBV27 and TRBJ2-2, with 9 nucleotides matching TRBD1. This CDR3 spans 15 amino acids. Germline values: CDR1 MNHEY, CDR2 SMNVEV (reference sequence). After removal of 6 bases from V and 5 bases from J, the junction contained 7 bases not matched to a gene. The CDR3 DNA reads TGTGCCAGCAGCCTGTCCGGGACAGGGACCGGGGAGCTGTTTTTT. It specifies CASSLSGTGTGELFF.

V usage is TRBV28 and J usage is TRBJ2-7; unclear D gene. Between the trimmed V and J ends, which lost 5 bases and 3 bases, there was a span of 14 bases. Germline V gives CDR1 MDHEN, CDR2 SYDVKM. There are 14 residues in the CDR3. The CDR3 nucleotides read TGTGCCAGCAGTCCGGGTCCGTTATACTACGAGCAGTACTTC. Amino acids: CASSPGPLYYEQYF.

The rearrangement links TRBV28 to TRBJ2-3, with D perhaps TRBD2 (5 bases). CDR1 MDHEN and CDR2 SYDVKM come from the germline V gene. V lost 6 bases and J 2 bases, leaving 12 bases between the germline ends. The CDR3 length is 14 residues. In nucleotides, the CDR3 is TGTGCCAGCAGCGTTCGAGGGATCACAGATACGCAGTATTTT. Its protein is CASSVRGITDTQYF.

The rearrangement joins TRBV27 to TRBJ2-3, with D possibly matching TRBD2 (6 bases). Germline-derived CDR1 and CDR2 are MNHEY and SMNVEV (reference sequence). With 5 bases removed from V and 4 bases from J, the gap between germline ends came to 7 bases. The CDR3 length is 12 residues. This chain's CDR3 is CASSGGADTQYF. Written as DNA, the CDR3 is TGTGCCAGCAGTGGAGGGGCAGATACGCAGTATTTT.

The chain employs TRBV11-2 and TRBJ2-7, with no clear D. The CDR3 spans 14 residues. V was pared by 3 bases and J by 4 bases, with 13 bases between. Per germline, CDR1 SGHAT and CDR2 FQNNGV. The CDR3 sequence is CASSFGVGTYEQYF. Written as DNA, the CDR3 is TGTGCCAGCAGCTTTGGGGTGGGAACTTACGAGCAGTACTTC.

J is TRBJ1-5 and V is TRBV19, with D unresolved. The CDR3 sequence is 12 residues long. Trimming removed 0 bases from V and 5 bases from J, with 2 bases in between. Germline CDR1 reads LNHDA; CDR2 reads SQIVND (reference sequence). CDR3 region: CASSIEDQPQHF. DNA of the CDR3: TGTGCCAGTAGTATAGAGGATCAGCCCCAGCATTTT.

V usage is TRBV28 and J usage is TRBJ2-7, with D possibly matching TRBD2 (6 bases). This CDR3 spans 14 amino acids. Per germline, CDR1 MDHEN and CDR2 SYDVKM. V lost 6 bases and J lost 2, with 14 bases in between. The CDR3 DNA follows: TGTGCCAGCAGGCCCGCCGGCGGGACCTACGAGCAGTACTTC. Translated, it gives CASRPAGGTYEQYF.

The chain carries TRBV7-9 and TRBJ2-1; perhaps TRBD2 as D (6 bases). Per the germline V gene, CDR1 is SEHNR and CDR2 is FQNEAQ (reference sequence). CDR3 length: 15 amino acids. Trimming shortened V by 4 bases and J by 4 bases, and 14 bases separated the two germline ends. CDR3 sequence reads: CASSSLGGPYNEQFF. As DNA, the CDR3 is TGTGCCAGCAGCTCTCTGGGAGGTCCATACAATGAGCAGTTCTTC.

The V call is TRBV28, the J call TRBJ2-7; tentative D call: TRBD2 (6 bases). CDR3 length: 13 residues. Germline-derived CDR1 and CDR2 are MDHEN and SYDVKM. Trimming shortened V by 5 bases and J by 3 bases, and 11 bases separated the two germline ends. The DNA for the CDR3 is TGTGCCAGCAGTACACTAGCTGGCTACGAGCAGTACTTC. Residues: CASSTLAGYEQYF.

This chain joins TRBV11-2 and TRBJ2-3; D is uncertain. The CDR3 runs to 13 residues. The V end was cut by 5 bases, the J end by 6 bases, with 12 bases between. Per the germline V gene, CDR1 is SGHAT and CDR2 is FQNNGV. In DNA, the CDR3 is TGTGCCAGCAGCACGACTCTGAGGGATACGCAGTATTTT. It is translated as CASSTTLRDTQYF.

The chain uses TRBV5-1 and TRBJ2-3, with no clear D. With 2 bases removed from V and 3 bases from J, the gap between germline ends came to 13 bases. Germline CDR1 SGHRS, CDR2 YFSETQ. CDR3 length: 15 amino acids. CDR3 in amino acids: CASSLGTVWTDTQYF. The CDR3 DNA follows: TGCGCCAGCAGCTTAGGTACAGTATGGACAGATACGCAGTATTTT.

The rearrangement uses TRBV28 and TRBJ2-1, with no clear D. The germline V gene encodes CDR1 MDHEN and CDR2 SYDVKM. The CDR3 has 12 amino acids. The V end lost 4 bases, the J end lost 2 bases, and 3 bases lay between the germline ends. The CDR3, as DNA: TGTGCCAGCAGTTCTGCCTACAATGAGCAGTTCTTC. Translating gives CASSSAYNEQFF. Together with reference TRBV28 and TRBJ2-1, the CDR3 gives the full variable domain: DVKVTQSSRYLVKRTGEKVFLECVQDMDHENMFWYRQDPGLGLRLIYFSYDVKMKEKGDIPEGYSVSREKKERFSLILESASTNQTSMYLCASSSAYNEQFFGPGTRLTVL.

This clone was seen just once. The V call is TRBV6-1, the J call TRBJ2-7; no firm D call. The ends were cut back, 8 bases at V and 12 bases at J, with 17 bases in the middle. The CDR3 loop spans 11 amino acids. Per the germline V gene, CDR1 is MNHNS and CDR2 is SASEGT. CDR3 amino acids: CASGPGTLVYF. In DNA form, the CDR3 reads TGTGCCAGCGGCCCCGGCACCCTGGTGTACTTC.

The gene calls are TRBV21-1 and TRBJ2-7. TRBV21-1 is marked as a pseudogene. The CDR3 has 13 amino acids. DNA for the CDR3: TGTGCATCAAAAAGGCCTAACTCCTACGAGCAGTACTTC. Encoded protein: CASKRPNSYEQYF.

CDR3 bases: TGTGCCAGCGGGGCGGATGGGGAAAAACTGTTTTTT. Protein product: CASGADGEKLFF. This chain uses TRBV7-9 with TRBJ1-4; maybe TRBD1 (5 bases). In germline, CDR1 is SEHNR, CDR2 FQNEAQ (reference sequence). V lost 8 bases and J lost 8, with 12 bases in between. This CDR3 is 12 amino acids long.

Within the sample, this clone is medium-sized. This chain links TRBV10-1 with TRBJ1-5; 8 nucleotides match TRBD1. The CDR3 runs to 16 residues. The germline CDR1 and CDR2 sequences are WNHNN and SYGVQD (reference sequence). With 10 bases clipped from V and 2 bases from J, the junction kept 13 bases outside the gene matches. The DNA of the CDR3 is TGCGCCAAAACTTGGACAGGGCGGAGGGGCAATCAGCCCCAGCATTTT. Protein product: CAKTWTGRRGNQPQHF.

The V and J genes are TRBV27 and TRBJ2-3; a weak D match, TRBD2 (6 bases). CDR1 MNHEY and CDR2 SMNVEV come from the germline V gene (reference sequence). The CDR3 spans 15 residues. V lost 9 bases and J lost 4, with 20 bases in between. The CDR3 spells CASSTGGAAPDTQYF. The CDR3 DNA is TGTGCCAGTTCTACTGGCGGGGCCGCGCCAGATACGCAGTATTTT.

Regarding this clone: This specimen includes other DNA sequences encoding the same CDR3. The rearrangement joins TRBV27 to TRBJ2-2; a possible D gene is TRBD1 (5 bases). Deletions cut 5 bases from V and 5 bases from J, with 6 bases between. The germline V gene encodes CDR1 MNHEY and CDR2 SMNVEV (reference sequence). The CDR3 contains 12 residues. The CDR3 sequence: CASSPGTGELFF. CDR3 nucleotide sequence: TGTGCCAGCAGTCCAGGGACCGGGGAGCTGTTTTTT.

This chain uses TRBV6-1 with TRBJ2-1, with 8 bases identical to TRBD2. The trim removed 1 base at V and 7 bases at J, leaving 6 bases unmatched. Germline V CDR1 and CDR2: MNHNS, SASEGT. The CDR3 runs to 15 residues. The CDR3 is CASSEETGGRNEQFF. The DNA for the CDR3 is TGTGCCAGCAGTGAAGAGACGGGAGGGCGGAATGAGCAGTTCTTC.

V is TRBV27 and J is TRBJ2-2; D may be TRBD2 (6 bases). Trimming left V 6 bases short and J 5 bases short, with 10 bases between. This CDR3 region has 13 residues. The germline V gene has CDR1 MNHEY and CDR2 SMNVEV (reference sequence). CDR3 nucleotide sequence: TGTGCCAGCAGCGTAGGAGGGACCGGGGAGCTGTTTTTT. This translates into CASSVGGTGELFF.

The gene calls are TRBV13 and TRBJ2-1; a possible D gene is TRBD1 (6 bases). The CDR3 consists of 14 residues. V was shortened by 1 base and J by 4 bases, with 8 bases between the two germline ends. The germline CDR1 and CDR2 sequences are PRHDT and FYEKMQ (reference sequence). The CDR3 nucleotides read TGTGCCAGCAGCTTAGCGGGACAATACAATGAGCAGTTCTTC. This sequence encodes CASSLAGQYNEQFF.

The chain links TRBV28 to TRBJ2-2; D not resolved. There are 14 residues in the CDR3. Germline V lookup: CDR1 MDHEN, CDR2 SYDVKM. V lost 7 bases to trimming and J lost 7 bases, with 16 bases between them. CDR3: CASTPSYGRGELFF. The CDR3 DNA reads TGTGCCAGCACCCCGAGCTATGGGCGCGGGGAGCTGTTTTTT.

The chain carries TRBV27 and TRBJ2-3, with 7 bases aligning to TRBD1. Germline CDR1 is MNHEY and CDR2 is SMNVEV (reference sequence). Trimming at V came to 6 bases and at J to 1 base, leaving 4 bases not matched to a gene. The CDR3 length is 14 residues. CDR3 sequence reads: CASRQGDGTDTQYF. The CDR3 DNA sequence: TGTGCCAGCAGGCAGGGGGATGGCACAGATACGCAGTATTTT.

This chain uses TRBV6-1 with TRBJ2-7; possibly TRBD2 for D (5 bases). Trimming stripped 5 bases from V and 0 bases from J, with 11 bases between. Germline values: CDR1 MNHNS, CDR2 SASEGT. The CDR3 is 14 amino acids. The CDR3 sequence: CASSPGRVSYEQYF. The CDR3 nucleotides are TGTGCCAGCAGTCCCGGGCGGGTCTCCTACGAGCAGTACTTC.

The CDR3 reads CASSQDGYEQYF. In DNA, the CDR3 is TGCGCCAGCAGCCAAGACGGATACGAGCAGTACTTC. The chain joins TRBV4-1 to TRBJ2-7; D gene unclear. There are 12 residues in the CDR3. Trimming removed 0 bases from V and 4 bases from J, with 4 bases in between. Germline V lookup: CDR1 MGHRA, CDR2 YSYEKL.